What follows are 8 T cell receptor beta chains derived from one specimen sequenced in a study of blood T cell repertoires in COVID-19. The protocol was immunoSEQ multiplex PCR, while the TCRdb copy is restricted to in-frame clones and leaves out a portion. The sample yields 200,000 to 300,000 clones, 85% to 90% seen once. Sequencing input: PBMCs or T cells enriched from blood (not recorded which). These receptors came from a middle-aged man who had been exposed to COVID-19.

This chain uses TRBV2 with TRBJ1-1; a weak D match, TRBD1 (5 bases). V was trimmed by 7 bases and J by 9 bases, leaving 24 bases between them. This CDR3 has 15 residues. Germline V gives CDR1 SNHLY, CDR2 FYNNEI. This chain's CDR3 is CASNEGVGGVRKAFF. As DNA, the CDR3 is TGTGCCAGCAACGAGGGTGTCGGGGGAGTGAGGAAAGCTTTCTTT.

The chain is built from TRBV6-6 and TRBJ1-4, with D possibly matching TRBD1 (5 bases). V was shortened by 2 bases and J by 6 bases, with 7 bases between the two germline ends. The CDR3 has 13 residues. CDR1 is MNHNY and CDR2 is SVGAGI in the germline V gene (reference sequence). This CDR3 is CASSYRGDEKLFF. DNA for the CDR3: TGTGCCAGCAGTTACCGGGGGGATGAAAAACTGTTTTTT.

The chain links TRBV5-1 to TRBJ2-7; 7 bases agree with TRBD2. Germline V lookup: CDR1 SGHRS, CDR2 YFSETQ. There are 15 residues in the CDR3. Unmatched junction bases numbered 8, after V lost 4 bases and J lost 1 base. The CDR3 nucleotides read TGCGCCAGCAGCCCGGCGGTGGGGGGGTCCTACGAGCAGTACTTC. Translating it yields CASSPAVGGSYEQYF.

This chain links TRBV11-3 with TRBJ1-2; D may be TRBD1 (5 bases). Trimming took off 2 bases at V and 7 bases at J, with 17 bases between the two ends. Germline lookup yields CDR1 SGHNT and CDR2 YENEEA. The CDR3 contains 15 residues. The CDR3 nucleotides are TGTGCCAGCAGCTTAAGGCCGACAGAGTCGGTTGGCTACACCTTC. Amino acid sequence: CASSLRPTESVGYTF.

This clone came up once. The chain is built from TRBV5-1 and TRBJ2-3; D call uncertain. Trimming took off 5 bases at V and 4 bases at J, with 11 bases between the two ends. Germline-derived CDR1 and CDR2 are SGHRS and YFSETQ. The CDR3 sequence is 13 residues long. DNA of the CDR3: TGCGCCAGCAGTTGGTCCGGTCCAGATACGCAGTATTTT. This codes for CASSWSGPDTQYF.

This clone was seen a few times. The chain joins TRBV7-6 to TRBJ1-4, with D maybe TRBD1 (6 bases). Germline V lookup: CDR1 SGHVS, CDR2 FNYEAQ. Trimming took off 1 base at V and 7 bases at J, with 16 bases between the two ends. The CDR3 has 16 amino acids. The CDR3 protein is CASSLGLTGLREKLFF. The CDR3 nucleotides are TGTGCCAGCAGCTTAGGACTGACAGGCCTCCGTGAAAAACTGTTTTTT.

This rearrangement joins TRBV5-4 to TRBJ2-7, with TRBD2 matching over 11 bases. The V gene end was trimmed by 0 bases and the J gene end by 4 bases; junction bases not matched to a gene: 9. This CDR3 is 17 amino acids long. Germline V gene data show CDR1 as SGHNT and CDR2 as YYREEE (reference sequence). The CDR3: CASSLGWGSGGAYEQYF. The CDR3 DNA sequence: TGTGCCAGCAGCTTGGGATGGGGTAGCGGGGGGGCGTACGAGCAGTACTTC.

The CDR3 spells CASSLAGGPGEQYF. The DNA for the CDR3 is TGCGCCAGCAGCTTAGCGGGGGGGCCTGGAGAGCAGTACTTC. V and J are TRBV5-1 and TRBJ2-7; 10 bases map to TRBD2. The CDR3 is 14 residues long. Germline trimming cut 2 bases from V and 7 bases from J; bases unmatched to any gene: 6. Germline CDR1 SGHRS, CDR2 YFSETQ.